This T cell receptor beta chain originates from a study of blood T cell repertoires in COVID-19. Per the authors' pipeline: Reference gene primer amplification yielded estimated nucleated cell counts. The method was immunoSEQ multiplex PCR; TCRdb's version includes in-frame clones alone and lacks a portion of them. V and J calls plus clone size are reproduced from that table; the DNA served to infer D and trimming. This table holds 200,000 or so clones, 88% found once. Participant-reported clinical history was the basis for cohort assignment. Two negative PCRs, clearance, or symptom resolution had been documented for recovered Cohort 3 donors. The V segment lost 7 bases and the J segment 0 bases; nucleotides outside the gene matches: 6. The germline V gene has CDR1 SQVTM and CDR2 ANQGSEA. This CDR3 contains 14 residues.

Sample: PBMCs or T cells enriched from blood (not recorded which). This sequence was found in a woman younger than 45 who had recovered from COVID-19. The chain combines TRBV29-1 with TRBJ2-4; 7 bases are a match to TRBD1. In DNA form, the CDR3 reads TGCAGCGCTACGACAGGGATAGCCAAAAACATTCAGTACTTC. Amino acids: CSATTGIAKNIQYF.